This passage covers 2 T cell receptor beta chains from one sample sequenced in a study of T-cell memory formation after mild COVID-19. TCRdb independently ran MiXCR on the 5' RACE reads; one entry per CDR3 protein. In the table there are hundreds of thousands of distinct CDR3 sequences, more than 20% of which are singletons. Sequences were obtained from PBMCs or a T cell subset sorted from them (not recorded which). Receptors originate from an adult woman who had mild COVID-19 (a few samples of this study predate the infection). Cell type and time point are not known.

This chain connects TRBV24-1 to TRBJ2-1; possibly TRBD2 for D (6 bases). CDR1 and CDR2 (germline): KGHDR, SFDVKD. Trimming took 3 bases from V and 10 from J, leaving 18 bases between them. CDR3 length: 15 amino acids. CDR3 bases: TGTGCCACCAGTGATACCCGGACTACCTTCGGAGAGCAGTTCTTC. This gives the protein CATSDTRTTFGEQFF.

Only a few counts were recorded for this clonotype. The rearrangement uses TRBV12-3 or TRBV12-4 and TRBJ2-7; the D gene is possibly TRBD2 (5 bases). There are 14 residues in the CDR3. Trimming left V 4 bases short and J 5 bases short, with 15 bases between. The CDR3 sequence is CASSWSGVEDEQYF. The CDR3 DNA sequence: TGTGCCAGCAGTTGGAGCGGAGTCGAGGACGAGCAGTACTTC.